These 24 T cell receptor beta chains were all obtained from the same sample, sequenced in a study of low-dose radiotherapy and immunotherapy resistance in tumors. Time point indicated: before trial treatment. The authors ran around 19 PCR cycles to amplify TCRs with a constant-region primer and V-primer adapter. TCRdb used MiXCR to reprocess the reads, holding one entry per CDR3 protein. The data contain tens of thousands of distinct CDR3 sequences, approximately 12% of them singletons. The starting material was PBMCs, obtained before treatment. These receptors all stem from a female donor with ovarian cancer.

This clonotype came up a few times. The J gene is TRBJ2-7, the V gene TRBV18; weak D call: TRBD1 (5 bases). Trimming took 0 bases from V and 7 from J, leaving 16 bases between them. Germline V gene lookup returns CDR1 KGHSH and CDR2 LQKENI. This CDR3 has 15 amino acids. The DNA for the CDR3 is TGTGCCAGCTCACCACCGGCAGGGTGGGGTGGAGAGCAGTACTTC. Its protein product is CASSPPAGWGGEQYF.

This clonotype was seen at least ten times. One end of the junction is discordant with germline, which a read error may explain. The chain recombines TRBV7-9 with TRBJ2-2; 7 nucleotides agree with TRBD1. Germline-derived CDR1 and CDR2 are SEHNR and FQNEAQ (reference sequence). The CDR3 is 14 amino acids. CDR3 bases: TGTGCCAGCAGCTCGACAGGGAACTCCGGGGAGCTGTTTTTT. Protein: CASSSTGNSGELFF.

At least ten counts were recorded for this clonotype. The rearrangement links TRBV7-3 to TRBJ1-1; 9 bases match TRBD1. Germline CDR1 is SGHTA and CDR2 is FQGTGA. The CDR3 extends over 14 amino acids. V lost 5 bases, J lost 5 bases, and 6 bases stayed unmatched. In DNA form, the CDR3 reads TGTGCCAGCAGCCGGGACAGGGAAGAGACTGAAGCTTTCTTT. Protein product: CASSRDREETEAFF. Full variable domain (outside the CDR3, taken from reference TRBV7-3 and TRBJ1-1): GAGVSQTPSNKVTEKGKYVELRCDPISGHTALYWYRQSLGQGPEFLIYFQGTGAADDSGLPNDRFFAVRPEGSVSTLKIQRTERGDSAVYLCASSRDREETEAFFGQGTRLTVV.

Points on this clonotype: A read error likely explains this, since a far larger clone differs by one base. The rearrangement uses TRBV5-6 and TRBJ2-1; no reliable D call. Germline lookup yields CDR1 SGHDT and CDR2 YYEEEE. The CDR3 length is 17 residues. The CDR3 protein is CASNQGLILISYNEQFF. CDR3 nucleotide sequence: TGCGCCAGCAACCAAGGTTTGATCCTCATTAGCTACAATGAGCAGTTCTTC.

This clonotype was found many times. Here the CDR3 reads CASSPDRSNTEAFF. Written as DNA, the CDR3 is TGTGCCAGCTCACCGGACAGGTCGAACACTGAAGCTTTCTTT. The chain couples TRBV18 to TRBJ1-1; 7 bases line up with TRBD1. Germline assignment: CDR1 KGHSH and CDR2 LQKENI. The CDR3 is 14 amino acids. Losses at the gene ends were 3 bases for V and 1 base for J; bases not matched to a gene: 2.

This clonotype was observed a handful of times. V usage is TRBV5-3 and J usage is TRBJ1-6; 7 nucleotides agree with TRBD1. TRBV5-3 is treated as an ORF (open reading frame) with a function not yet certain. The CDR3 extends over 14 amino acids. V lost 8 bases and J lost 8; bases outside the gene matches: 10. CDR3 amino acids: CASSPRQGDSPLHF. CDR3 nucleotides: TGTGCCAGCAGCCCAAGACAGGGAGATTCACCCCTCCACTTT.

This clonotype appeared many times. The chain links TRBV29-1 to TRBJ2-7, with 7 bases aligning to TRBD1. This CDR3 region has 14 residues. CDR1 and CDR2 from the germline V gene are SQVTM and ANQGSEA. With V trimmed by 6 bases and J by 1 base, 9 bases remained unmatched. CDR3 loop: CSVSLTGESYEQYF. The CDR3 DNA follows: TGCAGCGTGAGCCTAACAGGGGAATCCTACGAGCAGTACTTC.

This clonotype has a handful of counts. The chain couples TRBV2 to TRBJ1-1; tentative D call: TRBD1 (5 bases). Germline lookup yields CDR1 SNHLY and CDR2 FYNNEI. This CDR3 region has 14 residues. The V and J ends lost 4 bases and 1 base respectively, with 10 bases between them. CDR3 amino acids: CASSGEGTNTEAFF. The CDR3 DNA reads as TGTGCCAGCAGTGGAGAGGGGACGAACACTGAAGCTTTCTTT.

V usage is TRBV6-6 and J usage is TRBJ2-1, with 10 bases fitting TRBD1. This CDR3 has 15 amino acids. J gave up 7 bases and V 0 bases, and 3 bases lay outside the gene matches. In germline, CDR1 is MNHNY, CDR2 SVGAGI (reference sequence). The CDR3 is CASSYSGQGKNEQFF. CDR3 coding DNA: TGTGCCAGCAGTTACTCGGGACAGGGGAAAAATGAGCAGTTCTTC.

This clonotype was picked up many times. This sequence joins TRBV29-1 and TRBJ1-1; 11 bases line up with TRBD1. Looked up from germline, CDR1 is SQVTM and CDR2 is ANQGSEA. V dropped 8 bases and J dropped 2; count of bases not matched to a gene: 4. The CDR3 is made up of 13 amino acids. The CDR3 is CSTGTGGNTEAFF. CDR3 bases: TGCAGCACGGGGACAGGGGGAAACACTGAAGCTTTCTTT.

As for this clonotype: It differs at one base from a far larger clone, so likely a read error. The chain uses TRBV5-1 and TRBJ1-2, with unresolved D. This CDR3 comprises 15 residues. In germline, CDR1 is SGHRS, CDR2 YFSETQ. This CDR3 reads CASSLEVGVGYGYTF. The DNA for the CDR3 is TGTGCCAGCAGCTTGGAGGTCGGGGTAGGGTATGGCTACACCTTC.

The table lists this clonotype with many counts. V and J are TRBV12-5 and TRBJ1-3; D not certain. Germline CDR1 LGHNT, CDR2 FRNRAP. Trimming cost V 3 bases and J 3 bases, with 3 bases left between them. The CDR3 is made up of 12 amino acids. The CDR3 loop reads CASGLFGNTIYF. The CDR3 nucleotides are TGTGCTAGTGGTTTATTTGGAAACACCATATATTTT.

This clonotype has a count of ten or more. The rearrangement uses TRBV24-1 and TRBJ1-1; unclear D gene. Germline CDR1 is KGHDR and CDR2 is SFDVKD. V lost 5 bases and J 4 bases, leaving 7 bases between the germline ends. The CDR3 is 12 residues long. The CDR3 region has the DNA TGTGCCACCAGTGGTGTGGCCACTGAAGCTTTCTTT. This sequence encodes CATSGVATEAFF.

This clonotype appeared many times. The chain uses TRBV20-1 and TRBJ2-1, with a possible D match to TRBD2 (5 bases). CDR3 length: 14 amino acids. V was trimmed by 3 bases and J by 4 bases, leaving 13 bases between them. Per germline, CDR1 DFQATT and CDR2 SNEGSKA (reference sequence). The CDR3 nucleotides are TGCAGTGCTAGCGAGGGCGGGTGGTACAATGAGCAGTTCTTC. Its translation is CSASEGGWYNEQFF.

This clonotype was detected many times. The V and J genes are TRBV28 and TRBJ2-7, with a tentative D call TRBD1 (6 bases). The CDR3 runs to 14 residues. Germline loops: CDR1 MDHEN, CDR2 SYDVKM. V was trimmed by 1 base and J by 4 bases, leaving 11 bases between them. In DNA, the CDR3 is TGTGCCAGCAGTTTATCGACAGGTTTATACGAGCAGTACTTC. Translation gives CASSLSTGLYEQYF.

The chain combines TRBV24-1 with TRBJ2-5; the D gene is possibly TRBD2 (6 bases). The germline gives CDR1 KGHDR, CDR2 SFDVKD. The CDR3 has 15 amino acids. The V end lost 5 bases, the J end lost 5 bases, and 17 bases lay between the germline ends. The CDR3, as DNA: TGTGCCACCAGTGCCGCTGGGAGGACTGAGGAGACCCAGTACTTC. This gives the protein CATSAAGRTEETQYF.

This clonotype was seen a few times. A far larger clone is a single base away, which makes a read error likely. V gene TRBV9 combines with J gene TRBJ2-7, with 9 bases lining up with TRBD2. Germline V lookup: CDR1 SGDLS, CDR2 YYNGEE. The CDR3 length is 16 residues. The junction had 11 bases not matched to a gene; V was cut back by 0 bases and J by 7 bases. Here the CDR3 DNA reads TGTGCCAGCAGCGTAGCTAGCGGGGCAGGTTACAATGAGCAGTACTTC. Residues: CASSVASGAGYNEQYF.

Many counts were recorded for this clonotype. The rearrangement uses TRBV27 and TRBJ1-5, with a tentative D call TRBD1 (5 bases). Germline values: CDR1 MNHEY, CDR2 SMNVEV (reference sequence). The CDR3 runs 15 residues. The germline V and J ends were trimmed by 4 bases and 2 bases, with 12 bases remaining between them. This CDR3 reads CASSSLGTGNQPQHF. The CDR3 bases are TGTGCCAGCAGTTCGCTAGGGACGGGCAATCAGCCCCAGCATTTT.

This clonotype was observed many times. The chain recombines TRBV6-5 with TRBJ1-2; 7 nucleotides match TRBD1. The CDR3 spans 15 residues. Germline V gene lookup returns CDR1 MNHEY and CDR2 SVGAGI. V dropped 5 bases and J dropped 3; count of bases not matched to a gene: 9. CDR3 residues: CASSRRDRVDYGYTF. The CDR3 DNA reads TGTGCCAGCAGTCGGAGAGACAGGGTGGACTATGGCTACACCTTC.

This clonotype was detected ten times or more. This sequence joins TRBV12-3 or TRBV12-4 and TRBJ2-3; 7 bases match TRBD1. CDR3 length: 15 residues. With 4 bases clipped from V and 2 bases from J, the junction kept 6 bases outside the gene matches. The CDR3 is CASSSRTGPTDTQYF. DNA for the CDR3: TGTGCCAGCAGTTCCCGGACAGGTCCCACAGATACGCAGTATTTT.

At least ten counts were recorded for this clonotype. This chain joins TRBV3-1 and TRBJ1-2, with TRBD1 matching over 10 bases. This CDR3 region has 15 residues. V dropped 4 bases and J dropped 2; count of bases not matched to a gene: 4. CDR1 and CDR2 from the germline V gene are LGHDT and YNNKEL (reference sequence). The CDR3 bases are TGTGCCAGCAGCCGGGGACAGGGGATGAACTATGGCTACACCTTC. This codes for CASSRGQGMNYGYTF. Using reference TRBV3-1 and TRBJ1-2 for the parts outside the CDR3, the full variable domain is DTAVSQTPKYLVTQMGNDKSIKCEQNLGHDTMYWYKQDSKKFLKIMFSYNNKELIINETVPNRFSPKSPDKAHLNLHINSLELGDSAVYFCASSRGQGMNYGYTFGSGTRLTVV.

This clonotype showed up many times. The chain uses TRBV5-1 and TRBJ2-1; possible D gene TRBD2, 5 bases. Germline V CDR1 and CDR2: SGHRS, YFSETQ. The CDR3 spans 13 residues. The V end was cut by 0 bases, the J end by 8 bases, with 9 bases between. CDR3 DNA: TGCGCCAGCAGCTTGGACGGGGTATATGAGCAGTTCTTC. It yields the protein CASSLDGVYEQFF.

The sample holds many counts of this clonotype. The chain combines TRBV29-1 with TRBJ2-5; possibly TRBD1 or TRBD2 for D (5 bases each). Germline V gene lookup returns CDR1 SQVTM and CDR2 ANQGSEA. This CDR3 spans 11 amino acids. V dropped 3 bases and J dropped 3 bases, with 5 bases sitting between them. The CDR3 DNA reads TGCAGCGTTGAGGGGGAAGAGACCCAGTACTTC. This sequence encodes CSVEGEETQYF.

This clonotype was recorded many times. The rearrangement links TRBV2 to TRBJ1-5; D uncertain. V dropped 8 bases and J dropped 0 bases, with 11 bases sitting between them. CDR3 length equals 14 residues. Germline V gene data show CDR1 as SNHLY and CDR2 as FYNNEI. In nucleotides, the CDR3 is TGTGCCAGCCGGCTGGGCATTAGCAATCAGCCCCAGCATTTT. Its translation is CASRLGISNQPQHF.